This note documents a single T cell receptor (beta chain) sequence. The data belong to a study of blood T cell repertoires in COVID-19. The germline V and J ends were trimmed by 3 bases and 0 bases, with 5 bases remaining between them. Germline assignment: CDR1 DFQATT and CDR2 SNEGSKA (reference sequence). This CDR3 is 12 amino acids long. Assay used: immunoSEQ multiplex PCR; TCRdb lists only in-frame clones, some missing. The repertoire consists of about 190,000 clones, with around 80% occurring once and the leading ten covering roughly 12%. The sample taken for sequencing was peripheral blood. The chain joins TRBV20-1 to TRBJ1-2, with unresolved D. This receptor was taken from a man in his fifties who had recovered from COVID-19. The CDR3 protein is CSASTANYGYTF. The CDR3 coding sequence is TGCAGTGCTAGTACAGCTAACTATGGCTACACCTTC.